This TCR beta chain is drawn from a study of blood T cell repertoires in COVID-19. Whole-study context: COVID-19 samples collected from the United States, Italy and Spain covered acute and convalescent phases. PBMCs, B-cell-depleted T cells, or T cells provided the cDNA or gDNA that made up the material.

As to this clone: At the DNA level, this CDR3 is encoded by other sequences in the same sample as well.

CDR1 SGHRS and CDR2 YFSETQ come from the germline V gene. The CDR3 extends over 13 amino acids. The trim removed 2 bases at V and 3 bases at J, leaving 2 bases unmatched. Original methodology: Reference gene primer amplification yielded estimated nucleated cell counts. TCRdb's copy holds only in-frame clones and misses some; the assay was immunoSEQ multiplex PCR. Clonal size and the V and J genes are those of that table, whereas D and trimming came from the DNA. The table includes 650,000 to 800,000 clones, 75% to 90% detected once. The chain employs TRBV5-1 and TRBJ2-7; 7 nucleotides line up with TRBD1. The source of this sequence is a woman under 30 with acute or convalescent COVID-19. The specimen sequenced was peripheral blood. The CDR3 DNA sequence: TGCGCCAGCAGCTTTAGGACAGGCTACGAGCAGTACTTC. Encoded protein: CASSFRTGYEQYF.